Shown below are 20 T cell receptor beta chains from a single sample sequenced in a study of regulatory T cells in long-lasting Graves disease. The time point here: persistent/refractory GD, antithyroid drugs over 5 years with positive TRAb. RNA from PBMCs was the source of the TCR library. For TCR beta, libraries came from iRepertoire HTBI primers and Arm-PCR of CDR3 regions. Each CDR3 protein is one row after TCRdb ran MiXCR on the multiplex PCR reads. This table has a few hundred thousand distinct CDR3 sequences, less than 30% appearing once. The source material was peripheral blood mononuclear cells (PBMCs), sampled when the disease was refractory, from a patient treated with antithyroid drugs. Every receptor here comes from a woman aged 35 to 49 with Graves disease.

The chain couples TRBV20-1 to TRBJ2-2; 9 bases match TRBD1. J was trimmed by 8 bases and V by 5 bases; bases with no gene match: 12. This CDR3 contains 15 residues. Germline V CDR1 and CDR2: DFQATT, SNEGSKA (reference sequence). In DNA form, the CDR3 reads TGCAGTGCTCCAAAAACGGGACAGGGTTTAGGGGAGCTGTTTTTT. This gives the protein CSAPKTGQGLGELFF.

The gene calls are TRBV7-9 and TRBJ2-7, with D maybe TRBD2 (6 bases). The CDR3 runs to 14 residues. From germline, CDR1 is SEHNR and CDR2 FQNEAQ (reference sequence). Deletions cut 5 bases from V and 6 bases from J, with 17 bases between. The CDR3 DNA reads TGTGCCAGCAGCCCAACTAGCCGGGCCCTCGAGCAGTACTTC. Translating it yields CASSPTSRALEQYF.

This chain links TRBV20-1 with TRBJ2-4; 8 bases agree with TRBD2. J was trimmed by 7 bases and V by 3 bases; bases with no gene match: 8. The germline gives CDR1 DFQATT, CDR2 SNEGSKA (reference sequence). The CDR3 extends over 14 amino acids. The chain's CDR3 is CSASGSGGPNIQYF. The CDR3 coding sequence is TGCAGTGCTAGTGGGTCGGGAGGGCCGAACATTCAGTACTTC.

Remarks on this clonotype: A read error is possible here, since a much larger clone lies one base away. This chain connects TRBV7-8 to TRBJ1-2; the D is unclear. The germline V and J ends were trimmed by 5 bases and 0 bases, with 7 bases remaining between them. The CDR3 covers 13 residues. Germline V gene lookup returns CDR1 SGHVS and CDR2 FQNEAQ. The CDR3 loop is CASSQDANYGYTF. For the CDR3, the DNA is TGTGCCAGCAGCCAGGATGCTAACTATGGCTACACCTTC.

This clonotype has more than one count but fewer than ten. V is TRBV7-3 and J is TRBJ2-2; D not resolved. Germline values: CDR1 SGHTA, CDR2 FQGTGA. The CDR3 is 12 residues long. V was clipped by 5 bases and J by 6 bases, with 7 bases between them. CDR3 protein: CASSLMAGELFF. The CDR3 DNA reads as TGTGCCAGCAGCCTTATGGCCGGGGAGCTGTTTTTT.

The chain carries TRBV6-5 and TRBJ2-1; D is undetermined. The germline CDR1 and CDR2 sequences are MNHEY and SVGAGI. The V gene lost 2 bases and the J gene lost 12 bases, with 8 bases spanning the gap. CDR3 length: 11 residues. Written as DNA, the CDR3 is TGTGCCAGCAGTTACCGCGCAGTGCAGTTCTTC. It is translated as CASSYRAVQFF.

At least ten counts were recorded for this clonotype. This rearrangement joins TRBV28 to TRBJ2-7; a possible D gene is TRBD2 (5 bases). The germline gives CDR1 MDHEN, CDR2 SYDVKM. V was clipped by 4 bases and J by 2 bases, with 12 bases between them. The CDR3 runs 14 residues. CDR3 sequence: CASSSLGLTYEQYF. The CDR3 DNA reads TGTGCCAGCAGTTCCCTCGGACTTACCTACGAGCAGTACTTC.

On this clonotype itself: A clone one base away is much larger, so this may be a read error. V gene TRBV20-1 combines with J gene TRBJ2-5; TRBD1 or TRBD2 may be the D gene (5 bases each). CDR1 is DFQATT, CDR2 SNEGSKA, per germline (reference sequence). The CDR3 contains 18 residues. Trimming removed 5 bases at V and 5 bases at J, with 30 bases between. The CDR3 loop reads CSARPPQSRARGAETQYF. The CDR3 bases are TGCAGTGCTCGCCCCCCGCAGTCTCGAGCTAGAGGGGCGGAGACCCAGTACTTC.

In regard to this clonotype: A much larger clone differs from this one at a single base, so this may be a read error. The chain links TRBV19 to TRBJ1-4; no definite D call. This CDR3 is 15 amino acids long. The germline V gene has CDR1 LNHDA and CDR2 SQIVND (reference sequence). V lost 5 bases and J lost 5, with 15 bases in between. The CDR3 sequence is CASSPLGRMNEKLFF. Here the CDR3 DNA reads TGTGCCAGTAGTCCCCTCGGGCGGATGAATGAAAAACTGTTTTTT.

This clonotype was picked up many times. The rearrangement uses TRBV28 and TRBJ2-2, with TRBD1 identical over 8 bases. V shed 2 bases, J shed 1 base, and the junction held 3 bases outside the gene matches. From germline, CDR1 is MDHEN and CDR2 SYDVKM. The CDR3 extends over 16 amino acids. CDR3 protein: CASSLQGAMNTGELFF. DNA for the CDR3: TGTGCCAGCAGTTTACAGGGGGCAATGAACACCGGGGAGCTGTTTTTT.

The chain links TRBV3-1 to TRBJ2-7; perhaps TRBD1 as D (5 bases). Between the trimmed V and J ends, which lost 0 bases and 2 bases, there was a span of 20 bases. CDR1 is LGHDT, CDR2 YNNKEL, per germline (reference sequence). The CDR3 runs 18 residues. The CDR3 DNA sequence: TGTGCCAGCAGCCAAGATAGTTTTTTGACAGATCCTGCCTACGAGCAGTACTTC. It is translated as CASSQDSFLTDPAYEQYF.

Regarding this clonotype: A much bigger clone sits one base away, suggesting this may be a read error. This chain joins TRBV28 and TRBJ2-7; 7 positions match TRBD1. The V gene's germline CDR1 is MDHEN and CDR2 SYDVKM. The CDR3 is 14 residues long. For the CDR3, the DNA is TGTGTCAGCAGTTTAAGGGGGCCAGGGCACGAGCAGTACTTC. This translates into CVSSLRGPGHEQYF.

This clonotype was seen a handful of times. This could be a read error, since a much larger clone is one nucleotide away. The CDR3: CAFSERENGETQYF. The CDR3 nucleotides read TGTGCCTTCAGTGAGAGGGAGAACGGAGAGACCCAGTACTTC. V gene TRBV10-3 combines with J gene TRBJ2-5, with D tentatively TRBD2 (5 bases). Germline-derived CDR1 and CDR2 are ENHRY and SYGVKD. The CDR3 is 14 residues long.

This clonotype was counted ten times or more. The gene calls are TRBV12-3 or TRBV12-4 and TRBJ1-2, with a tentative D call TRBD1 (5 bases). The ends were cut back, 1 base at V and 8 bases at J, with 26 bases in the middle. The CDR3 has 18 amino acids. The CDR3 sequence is CASSLVFKPPGQRDGYTF. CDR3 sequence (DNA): TGTGCCAGCAGTTTAGTCTTTAAACCTCCGGGCCAACGGGACGGCTACACCTTC.

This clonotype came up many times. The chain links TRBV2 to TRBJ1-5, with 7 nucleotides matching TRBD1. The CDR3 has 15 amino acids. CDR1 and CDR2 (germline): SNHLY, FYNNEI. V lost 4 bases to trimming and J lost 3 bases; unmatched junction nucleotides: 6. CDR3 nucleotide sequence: TGTGCCAGCAGTGGCACCGGGACAGCCAATCAGCCCCAGCATTTT. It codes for CASSGTGTANQPQHF.

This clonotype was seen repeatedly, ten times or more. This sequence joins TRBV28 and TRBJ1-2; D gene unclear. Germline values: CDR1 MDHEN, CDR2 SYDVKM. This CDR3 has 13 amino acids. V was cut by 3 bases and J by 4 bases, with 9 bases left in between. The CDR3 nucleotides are TGTGCCAGCAGTTTTGGCAGGATCTATGGCTACACCTTC. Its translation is CASSFGRIYGYTF.

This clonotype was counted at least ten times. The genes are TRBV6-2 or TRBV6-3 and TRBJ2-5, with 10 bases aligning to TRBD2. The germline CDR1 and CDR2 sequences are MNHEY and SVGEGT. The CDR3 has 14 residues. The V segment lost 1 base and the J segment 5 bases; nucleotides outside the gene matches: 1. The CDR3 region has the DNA TGTGCCAGCAGTTACTTGACTAGCGGGGAGACCCAGTACTTC. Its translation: CASSYLTSGETQYF.

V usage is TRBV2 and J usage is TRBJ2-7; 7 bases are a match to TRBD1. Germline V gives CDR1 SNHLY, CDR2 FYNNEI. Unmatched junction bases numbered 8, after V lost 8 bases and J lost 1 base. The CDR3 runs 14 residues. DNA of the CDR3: TGTGCCAGCTCAGCCACAGGGGTATCCTACGAGCAGTACTTC. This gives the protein CASSATGVSYEQYF.

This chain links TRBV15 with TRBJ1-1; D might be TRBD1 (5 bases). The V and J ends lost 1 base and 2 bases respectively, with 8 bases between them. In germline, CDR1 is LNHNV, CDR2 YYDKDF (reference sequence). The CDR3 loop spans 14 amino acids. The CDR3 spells CATSRAGINTEAFF. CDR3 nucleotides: TGTGCCACCAGCAGAGCAGGGATTAACACTGAAGCTTTCTTT. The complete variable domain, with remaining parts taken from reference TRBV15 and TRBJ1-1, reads DAMVIQNPRYQVTQFGKPVTLSCSQTLNHNVMYWYQQKSSQAPKLLFHYYDKDFNNEADTPDNFQSRRPNTSFCFLDIRSPGLGDTAMYLCATSRAGINTEAFFGQGTRLTVV.

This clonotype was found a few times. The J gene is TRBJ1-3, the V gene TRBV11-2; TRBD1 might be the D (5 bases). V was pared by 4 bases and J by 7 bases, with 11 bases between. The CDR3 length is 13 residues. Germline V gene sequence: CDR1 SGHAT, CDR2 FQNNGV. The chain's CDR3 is CASSSNRGNTIYF. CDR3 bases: TGTGCCAGCAGCTCAAACCGGGGGAACACCATATATTTT.